The 6 T cell receptor beta chains presented below share a single source sample, sequenced in a study of T-cell reconstitution after alpha-beta-depleted transplantation in children. Unique molecular identifiers were incorporated during preparation of the TCRbeta library. From the PCR reads, TCRdb called clonotypes with MiXCR, one entry per CDR3 protein. The table has about 110,000 distinct CDR3 sequences, 5% to 7% seen once. The sequences come from PBMCs, mostly from graft donor cells, collected 360 days after TCRalphabeta/CD19-depleted stem cell transplant. These receptors originate from a male patient between 2 and 9 years old who had a stem cell transplant for acute lymphoblastic leukemia, so the T cells may come from the graft donor.

To note about this clonotype: Since the CDR3 does not end with the conserved phenylalanine or tryptophan, this likely comes from a read error. This sequence joins TRBV27 and TRBJ2-7; 8 bases agree with TRBD2. Trimming took 4 bases from V and 4 from J; bases not matched to a gene: 6. Germline V gene sequence: CDR1 MNHEY, CDR2 SMNVEV (reference sequence). The CDR3 covers 14 residues. The CDR3 coding sequence is TGTGCCAGCAGTTGGGGGAGCGGGAGTTACGAGCAGTACTTG. Its protein product is CASSWGSGSYEQYL.

This clonotype has more than one count but fewer than ten. The rearrangement joins TRBV27 to TRBJ2-7; tentatively, D is TRBD1 or TRBD2 (5 bases each). Germline CDR1 reads MNHEY; CDR2 reads SMNVEV (reference sequence). The CDR3 is 13 residues long. The germline V and J ends were trimmed by 5 bases and 3 bases, with 11 bases remaining between them. In DNA, the CDR3 is TGTGCCAGCAGTCCCCGGGGCATCTACGAGCAGTACTTC. Encoded protein: CASSPRGIYEQYF.

A note on this clonotype: A much larger clone differs from this one at a single base, so this may be a read error. The rearrangement joins TRBV20-1 to TRBJ2-7; 10 nucleotides align to TRBD2. CDR3 length: 13 amino acids. Germline CDR1 and CDR2: DFQATT and SNEGSKA (reference sequence). V lost 8 bases, J lost 3 bases, and 7 bases stayed unmatched. CDR3 coding DNA: TGCAGTTATAGGGCTAGCGGGAGCTACGAGCAGTACTTC. Translation: CSYRASGSYEQYF.

This clonotype was found a few times. The rearrangement uses TRBV6-2 or TRBV6-3 and TRBJ2-5; either TRBD1 or TRBD2 may supply D (5 bases each). Trimming shortened V by 0 bases and J by 11 bases, and 7 bases separated the two germline ends. Germline assignment: CDR1 MNHEY and CDR2 SVGEGT. CDR3 length: 11 residues. CDR3 protein: CASSYSGAQYF. The CDR3 coding sequence is TGTGCCAGCAGTTACTCCGGGGCTCAGTACTTC.

This clonotype has ten or more counts. The chain employs TRBV4-1 and TRBJ2-7; the D is unclear. The V gene's germline CDR1 is MGHRA and CDR2 YSYEKL. This CDR3 comprises 13 residues. With 5 bases removed from V and 3 bases from J, the gap between germline ends came to 11 bases. CDR3 in amino acids: CASSVAQSYEQYF. As DNA, the CDR3 is TGCGCCAGCAGCGTCGCGCAGAGCTACGAGCAGTACTTC.

A few counts support this clonotype. The rearrangement joins TRBV5-1 to TRBJ2-7; D gene ambiguous. Trimming pared 4 bases from V and 1 base from J, leaving 15 bases between. CDR1 is SGHRS, CDR2 YFSETQ, per germline. CDR3 size: 15 residues. CDR3 bases: TGCGCCAGCAGCAGGGTTGGTGCACGATCCTACGAGCAGTACTTC. Protein sequence: CASSRVGARSYEQYF.